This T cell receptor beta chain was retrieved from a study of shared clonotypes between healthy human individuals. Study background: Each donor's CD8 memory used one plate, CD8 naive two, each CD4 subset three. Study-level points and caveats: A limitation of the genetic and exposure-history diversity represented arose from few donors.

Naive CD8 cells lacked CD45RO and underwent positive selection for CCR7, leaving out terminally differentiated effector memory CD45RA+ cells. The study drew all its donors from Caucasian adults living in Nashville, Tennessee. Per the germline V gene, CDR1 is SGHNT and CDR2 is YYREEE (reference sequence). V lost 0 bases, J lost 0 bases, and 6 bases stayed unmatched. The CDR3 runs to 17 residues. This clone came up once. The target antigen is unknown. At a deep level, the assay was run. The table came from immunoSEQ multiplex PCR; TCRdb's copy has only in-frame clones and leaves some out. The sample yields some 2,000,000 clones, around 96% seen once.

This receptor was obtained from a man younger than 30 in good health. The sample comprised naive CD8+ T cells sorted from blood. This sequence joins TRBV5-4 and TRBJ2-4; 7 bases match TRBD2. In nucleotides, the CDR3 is TGTGCCAGCAGCTTGGGGACTAGGGGCAGAGCCAAAAACATTCAGTACTTC. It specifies CASSLGTRGRAKNIQYF.